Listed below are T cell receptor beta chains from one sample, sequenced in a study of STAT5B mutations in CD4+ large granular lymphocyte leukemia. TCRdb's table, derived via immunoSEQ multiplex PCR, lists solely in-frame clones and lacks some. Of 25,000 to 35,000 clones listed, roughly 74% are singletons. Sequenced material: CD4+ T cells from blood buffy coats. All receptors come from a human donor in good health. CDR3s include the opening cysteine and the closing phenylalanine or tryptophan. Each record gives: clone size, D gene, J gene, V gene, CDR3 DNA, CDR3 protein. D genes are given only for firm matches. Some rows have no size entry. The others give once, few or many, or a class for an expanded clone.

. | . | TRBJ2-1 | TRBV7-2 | TGTGCCAGCAGCTTAGAAGGGCCAATGGCTCACAATGAGCAGTTCTTC | CASSLEGPMAHNEQFF
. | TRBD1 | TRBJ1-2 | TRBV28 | TGTGCCAGCAGTCTCTCCGGGACAGGGTCCTACTATGGCTACACCTTC | CASSLSGTGSYYGYTF
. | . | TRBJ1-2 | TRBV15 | TGTGCCACCAGCAGAGATCTGGCGGGGGGCTATGGCTACACCTTC | CATSRDLAGGYGYTF
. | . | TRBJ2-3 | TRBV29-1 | TGCAGCGTTGAATTGGGCACAGATACGCAGTATTTT | CSVELGTDTQYF
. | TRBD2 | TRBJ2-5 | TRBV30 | TGTGCCTGGAAGGTGTCAGCGGGAGTTTTGGAGACCCAGTACTTC | CAWKVSAGVLETQYF
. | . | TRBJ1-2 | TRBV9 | TGTGCCAGCAGCGTAGCGATGGAGGGGCATGGCTACACCTTC | CASSVAMEGHGYTF
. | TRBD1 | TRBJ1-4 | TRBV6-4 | TGTGCCAGCAGTCCCCGGACAGGAGAAAAACTGTTTTTT | CASSPRTGEKLFF
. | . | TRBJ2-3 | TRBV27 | TGTGCCAGCAGTTTGAGGACAGAGGGCTTTTACACAGATACGCAGTATTTT | CASSLRTEGFYTDTQYF
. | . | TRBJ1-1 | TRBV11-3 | TGTGCCAGCAGCTTAGTACAGAACACTGAAGCTTTCTTT | CASSLVQNTEAFF
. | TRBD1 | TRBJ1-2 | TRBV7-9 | TGTGCCAGCAGCCAGGACAGGGCTTTGACCTTC | CASSQDRALTF
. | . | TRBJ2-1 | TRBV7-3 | TGTGCCAGCAGCTCGGGGGGACAACAGGGAATCAATGAGCAGTTCTTC | CASSSGGQQGINEQFF
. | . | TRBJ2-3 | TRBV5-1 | TGCGCCAGCGGTCGGTCGGGAATACCAAGCACAGATACGCAGTATTTT | CASGRSGIPSTDTQYF
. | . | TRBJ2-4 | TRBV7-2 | TGTGCCAGCAGCTCCTCCAGGGGCTCCGCAAACATTCAGTACTTC | CASSSSRGSANIQYF
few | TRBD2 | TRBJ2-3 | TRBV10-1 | TGCGCCAGCAGTGAGTCGACTGCGGGGGGTATCCACGCGCAGTATTTT | CASSESTAGGIHAQYF
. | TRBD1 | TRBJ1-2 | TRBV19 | TGTGCCAGTAGTCAAAACAGGGGGGAAGGTGGCTACACCTTC | CASSQNRGEGGYTF
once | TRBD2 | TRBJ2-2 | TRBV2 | TGTGCCAGCAGTGTGTCCGGGGGGGCCACAACCGGGGAGCTGTTTTTT | CASSVSGGATTGELFF
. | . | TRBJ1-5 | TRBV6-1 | TGTGCCACACGGCCGGACAGACTCAATCAGCCCCAGCATTTT | CATRPDRLNQPQHF
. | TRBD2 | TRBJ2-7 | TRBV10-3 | TGTGCCATCAGGCTAGCGGGAGATTCCGAGCAGTACTTC | CAIRLAGDSEQYF
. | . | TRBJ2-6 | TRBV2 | TGTGCCAGCAGACAAACAGACTCTGGGGCCAACGTCCTGACTTTC | CASRQTDSGANVLTF
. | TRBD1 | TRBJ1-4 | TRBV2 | TGTGCCAGCAGTGGGGGACAGACAACTAATGAAAAACTGTTTTTT | CASSGGQTTNEKLFF
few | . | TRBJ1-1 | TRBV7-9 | TGTGCCAGCAGCTTTACGAGCCACGGAGCTTTCTTT | CASSFTSHGAFF
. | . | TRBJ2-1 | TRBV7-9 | TGTGCCAGCAGCTTAAGGGCACAGGAGAATGAGCAGTTCTTC | CASSLRAQENEQFF
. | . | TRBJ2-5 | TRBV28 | TGTGCCAGCAGTTTTCAGGCAGGTACAAGGACCCAGTACTTC | CASSFQAGTRTQYF
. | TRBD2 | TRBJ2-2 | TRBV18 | TGTGCCAGCTCACCACTAGCGGGGGAGACCGGGGAGCTGTTTTTT | CASSPLAGETGELFF
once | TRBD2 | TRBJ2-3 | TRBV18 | TGTGCCAGCTCCCCTCTCCCCCCGGGGGGGAGCACAGATACGCAGTATTTT | CASSPLPPGGSTDTQYF
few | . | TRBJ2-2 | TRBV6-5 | TGTGCCAGCAGTTATCGGGGGACCGGGGAGCTGTTTTTT | CASSYRGTGELFF